The clone carrying this T cell receptor (beta chain) was recorded once. Its antigen is not known. From the 5' RACE reads, TCRdb called clonotypes with MiXCR, one entry per CDR3 protein. This sample carries 500,000 to 650,000 distinct CDR3 sequences, 20% to 25% of them seen once, and the ten largest clones take around 0.48%. The data stem from a study of identical twins. General observations from the study: Potential partial confounding of zero-insertion analyses by invariant MAIT and iNKT cells was noted.

V was shortened by 8 bases and J by 2 bases, with 19 bases between the two germline ends. Germline V gene lookup returns CDR1 DFQATT and CDR2 SNEGSKA (reference sequence). The CDR3 consists of 14 residues. This sample also appeared in a second study, on yellow fever vaccine responses in identical twins.

The chain links TRBV20-1 to TRBJ2-7; perhaps D is TRBD1 or TRBD2 (6 bases each). The sequence was obtained from a woman aged 18-29 years in good health. Sequenced sample: CD4+ T cells sorted from blood. The CDR3 coding sequence is TGCAGTTCCTCCCTCGGGGGCAGGACCTACGAGCAGTACTTC. Protein product: CSSSLGGRTYEQYF.